What follows is one TCR beta chain and its context. Its antigen is unidentified. The sample originates from a study of post-analysis software for immune sequencing data. The wider study: The study covered relapsing-remitting, secondary progressive and progressive-relapsing courses of multiple sclerosis.

Trimming removed 1 base from V and 11 bases from J, with 29 bases in between. Germline V CDR1 and CDR2: SGHDN, FVKESK. The CDR3 sequence is 18 residues long. Study findings and constraints: Elevated frequency relative to controls characterized 4 or 5 TRBV segments in patients, TRBV5-6, TRBV5-1 and TRBV20-1 among them. Multiple sclerosis was associated with a significant reduction in normalized Chao1 diversity relative to controls. Strong co-clustering by F measure was evident for samples that had been prepared in the same batch.

Presence of unique molecular identifiers characterized the TCR beta cDNA libraries. T cells numbering about 0.85 to 10 million yielded cDNA molecules that totaled about 500,000. TCRdb processed the PCR reads anew with MiXCR; each CDR3 protein has one entry. The repertoire holds approximately 160,000 distinct CDR3 sequences, with about 29% as singletons. Sequences were obtained from blood. The V gene is TRBV14, the J gene TRBJ2-5, with D uncertain. The TCR sequence derives from a girl between 5 and 17 years old with multiple sclerosis. As DNA, the CDR3 is TGTGCCAGCAGCCAAGGGAGTCTCCGTCTGGTTCTGAATGGTGAGCAGTACTTC. Its translation: CASSQGSLRLVLNGEQYF.